The 10 T cell receptor beta chains below come from one sample, sequenced in a study of blood T cell repertoires in COVID-19. Method: immunoSEQ multiplex PCR; TCRdb's copy keeps in-frame clones and lacks some. The table has 90,000 to 120,000 clones, about four fifths seen once. Sequencing used peripheral blood. The receptor set was obtained from a woman in her seventies with acute or convalescent COVID-19.

The chain carries TRBV6-5 and TRBJ2-1, with D maybe TRBD2 (6 bases). This CDR3 has 14 residues. CDR1 and CDR2 from the germline V gene are MNHEY and SVGAGI. The CDR3 nucleotides are TGTGCTTCCGCACTCGGCGGGATATACAATGAGCAGTTCTTC. Translating gives CASALGGIYNEQFF.

This sequence joins TRBV30 and TRBJ2-1, with D possibly TRBD2 on 5 matching bases. The V end lost 5 bases, the J end lost 8 bases, and 10 bases lay between the germline ends. This CDR3 spans 11 amino acids. Germline CDR1 is GTSNPN and CDR2 is SVGIG (reference sequence). The CDR3 reads CAWGGADEQFF. CDR3 DNA sequence: TGTGCCTGGGGAGGAGCGGATGAGCAGTTCTTC.

The chain combines TRBV9 with TRBJ2-2, with 7 positions matching TRBD1. Germline V gives CDR1 SGDLS, CDR2 YYNGEE. The CDR3 contains 14 residues. V was clipped by 0 bases and J by 7 bases; unmatched bases: 3. The CDR3: CASSVEGGHGELFF. Written as DNA, the CDR3 is TGTGCCAGCAGCGTAGAAGGGGGCCACGGGGAGCTGTTTTTT.

This chain joins TRBV2 and TRBJ2-7, with 9 bases that match TRBD1. Looked up from germline, CDR1 is SNHLY and CDR2 is FYNNEI. The CDR3 consists of 15 residues. V was clipped by 6 bases and J by 6 bases; unmatched bases: 12. The CDR3 region is CASRAGQGRRREQYF. For the CDR3, the DNA is TGTGCCAGCAGGGCTGGACAGGGGAGGCGCCGCGAGCAGTACTTC.

J is TRBJ2-7 and V is TRBV2, with 9 bases matching TRBD1. Germline values: CDR1 SNHLY, CDR2 FYNNEI. V lost 6 bases to trimming and J lost 8 bases; unmatched junction nucleotides: 17. This CDR3 is 16 amino acids long. In DNA form, the CDR3 reads TGTGCCAGCAGGGGGGACCGGGACAGGGACCTTTTGAAGCAGTACTTC. Protein sequence: CASRGDRDRDLLKQYF.

The CDR3 loop is CASSEAGGITGELFF. CDR3 nucleotide sequence: TGTGCCAGCAGTGAAGCGGGGGGGATAACCGGGGAGCTGTTTTTT. The chain employs TRBV2 and TRBJ2-2; 7 bases are shared with TRBD2. J gave up 5 bases and V 0 bases, and 3 bases lay outside the gene matches. There are 15 residues in the CDR3. Germline CDR1 and CDR2: SNHLY and FYNNEI.

The genes are TRBV10-3 and TRBJ2-7; weak D call: TRBD1 (5 bases). The germline V gene has CDR1 ENHRY and CDR2 SYGVKD. The CDR3 has 14 amino acids. V lost 6 bases and J 2 bases, leaving 14 bases between the germline ends. Here the CDR3 DNA reads TGTGCCATCAGGGGGCTCATGGCCCCCTACGAGCAGTACTTC. This gives the protein CAIRGLMAPYEQYF.

The chain joins TRBV24-1 to TRBJ1-1, with D tentatively TRBD1 (6 bases). Trimming cost V 1 base and J 5 bases, with 7 bases left between them. CDR3 length: 13 amino acids. The germline V gene encodes CDR1 KGHDR and CDR2 SFDVKD. Here the CDR3 reads CATSDLRGTEAFF. Written as DNA, the CDR3 is TGTGCCACCAGTGATTTAAGGGGGACTGAAGCTTTCTTT.

V gene TRBV28 combines with J gene TRBJ1-6; TRBD1 aligns across 10 bases. After removal of 2 bases from V and 8 bases from J, the junction contained 6 bases not matched to a gene. The CDR3 consists of 16 residues. Germline loops: CDR1 MDHEN, CDR2 SYDVKM. The CDR3 region is CASSLTGQGYDSPLHF. The CDR3 DNA reads TGTGCCAGCAGTTTAACGGGACAGGGGTACGATTCACCCCTCCACTTT.

The genes are TRBV7-2 and TRBJ1-3, with 8 nucleotides matching TRBD1. Germline V gene data show CDR1 as SGHTA and CDR2 as FQGNSA. J lost 4 bases, V lost 4 bases, and 6 bases had no gene match. The CDR3 extends over 15 amino acids. In DNA, the CDR3 is TGTGCCAGCAGCTCCCGGACAGGGCAAGGAAACACCATATATTTT. Translation: CASSSRTGQGNTIYF.